This T cell receptor (beta chain) was obtained from a study of T-cell memory formation after mild COVID-19. For the study at large: TCR clustering was largely donor specific.

TCRdb fed the 5' RACE reads into MiXCR, producing one record per CDR3 protein. The profile shows 550,000 to 650,000 distinct CDR3 sequences, approximately 15% of them singletons. This clonotype was detected many times. Its antigen is as yet unknown. V shed 0 bases and J shed 0 bases, with 8 bases lying between them. Germline CDR1 SGHRS, CDR2 YFSETQ. The CDR3 has 15 residues. Study outcomes and limitations: The SARS-CoV-2 specificity of second-wave clones reaching peak at day 37 remained unverified. Contracting CD8+ clones were enriched in EMRA, CD4+ mainly in CM and EM. Some clones that responded turned up in pre-infection memory, which suggests that cross-reactive memory joined in.

Sequencing input: PBMCs or a T cell subset sorted from them (not recorded which). This chain connects TRBV5-1 to TRBJ2-3; D unresolved. This clonotype originated in an adult woman who had mild COVID-19 (a few samples of this study predate the infection). Cell type and time point are not known. In DNA form, the CDR3 reads TGCGCCAGCAGCTTGGAAGATGCAAGCACAGATACGCAGTATTTT. This encodes CASSLEDASTDTQYF.